The 26 T cell receptor beta chains listed next were all sequenced from one sample in a study of response to subunit inactivated influenza vaccine. Via MiXCR, TCRdb re-called the RT-PCR reads, giving one row per CDR3 protein. This table has 500,000 to 600,000 distinct CDR3 sequences, about 10% appearing once. These data also featured in a second study, about T cells expressing NK-cell markers. This second study notes: The TCR beta cDNA came from 5'RACE template switching with UMIs.

The sample in question was PBMCs from blood, obtained on the day of vaccination. Every receptor here comes from a middle-aged man who received an inactivated influenza vaccine.

This clonotype was observed a handful of times. The CDR3 coding sequence is TGTGCCAGCAGTTCGAATCCCGGGACAGGGTATTCCTACGAGCAGTACTTC. This translates into CASSSNPGTGYSYEQYF. The chain has TRBV6-5 and TRBJ2-7; 9 nucleotides line up with TRBD1. Germline CDR1 is MNHEY and CDR2 is SVGAGI. The V segment lost 4 bases and the J segment 1 base; nucleotides outside the gene matches: 11. The CDR3 runs 17 residues.

This clonotype was counted at least ten times. V is TRBV9 and J is TRBJ2-1; 14 bases align to TRBD2. The germline gives CDR1 SGDLS, CDR2 YYNGEE. V shed 0 bases, J shed 6 bases, and the junction held 5 bases outside the gene matches. This CDR3 is built from 17 residues. CDR3: CASSVGTSGGNSNEQFF. CDR3 DNA: TGTGCCAGCAGCGTAGGGACTAGCGGGGGGAATAGCAATGAGCAGTTCTTC. The entire variable domain, with the rest obtained from reference TRBV9 and TRBJ2-1, is as follows: DSGVTQTPKHLITATGQRVTLRCSPRSGDLSVYWYQQSLDQGLQFLIQYYNGEERAKGNILERFSAQQFPDLHSELNLSSLELGDSALYFCASSVGTSGGNSNEQFFGPGTRLTVL.

The J gene is TRBJ2-3, the V gene TRBV29-1, with 13 bases matching TRBD2. This CDR3 region has 15 residues. The V segment lost 3 bases and the J segment 5 bases; nucleotides outside the gene matches: 5. Germline loops: CDR1 SQVTM, CDR2 ANQGSEA. Here the CDR3 DNA reads TGCAGCGTTGACACTAGCGGGAGGGCCGGAGATACGCAGTATTTT. Residues: CSVDTSGRAGDTQYF.

The sample holds a few counts of this clonotype. The rearrangement links TRBV10-3 to TRBJ1-1; D possibly corresponds to TRBD1 (5 bases). Germline V CDR1 and CDR2: ENHRY, SYGVKD. This CDR3 has 16 residues. V was pared by 3 bases and J by 5 bases, with 19 bases between. Here the CDR3 DNA reads TGTGCCATCAGTGATGGGTTGTCAGGGATTGGAACTGAAGCTTTCTTT. Its protein product is CAISDGLSGIGTEAFF.

This clonotype was detected only a few times. The chain employs TRBV6-7 and TRBJ2-7; 7 bases are a match to TRBD2. TRBV6-7 falls under the ORF class, with uncertain function. The junction had 9 bases not matched to a gene; V was cut back by 2 bases and J by 5 bases. This CDR3 has 15 residues. The CDR3 spells CASSYKRGYRNEQYF. The CDR3 DNA reads TGTGCCAGCAGTTACAAGCGGGGATATCGAAACGAGCAGTACTTC.

This clonotype was counted between two and nine times. The gene calls are TRBV5-1 and TRBJ1-6; no reliable D call. CDR1 is SGHRS and CDR2 is YFSETQ in the germline V gene. This CDR3 is 15 amino acids long. V lost 8 bases to trimming and J lost 0 bases, with 12 bases between them. CDR3 sequence (DNA): TGCGCCAGGAACCCAAGGAGCTCCTATAATTCACCCCTCCACTTT. It encodes CARNPRSSYNSPLHF.

This clonotype was recorded at least ten times. CDR3 amino acids: CASSQGNTDTQYF. CDR3 DNA sequence: TGTGCCAGCAGCCAAGGAAACACAGATACGCAGTATTTT. The chain links TRBV7-8 to TRBJ2-3, with D hard to call. The V end was cut by 5 bases, the J end by 2 bases, with 8 bases between. CDR1 SGHVS and CDR2 FQNEAQ come from the germline V gene. This CDR3 is 13 amino acids long.

The sample holds many counts of this clonotype. The V and J genes are TRBV7-6 and TRBJ2-3; possibly TRBD2 for D (6 bases). The CDR3 has 14 residues. The germline gives CDR1 SGHVS, CDR2 FNYEAQ. Trimming removed 0 bases at V and 4 bases at J, with 8 bases between. The CDR3 coding sequence is TGTGCCAGCAGCTTAGCGACTAGTTCAGATACGCAGTATTTT. It encodes CASSLATSSDTQYF.

CDR3 in DNA: TGCAGTGCCCAACCCGGACTAGCGGGAAGAAACAATGAGCAGTTCTTC. This codes for CSAQPGLAGRNNEQFF. The chain links TRBV20-1 to TRBJ2-1; 12 bases align to TRBD2. CDR3 length: 16 residues. Per the germline V gene, CDR1 is DFQATT and CDR2 is SNEGSKA (reference sequence). J was trimmed by 5 bases and V by 6 bases; bases with no gene match: 11.

J is TRBJ2-3 and V is TRBV28; 7 nucleotides line up with TRBD2. The CDR3 totals 16 residues. Germline CDR1 reads MDHEN; CDR2 reads SYDVKM. Trimming removed 6 bases from V and 3 bases from J; junction bases left unmatched: 12. The CDR3 sequence: CASRASGRERTDTQYF. The CDR3, as DNA: TGTGCCAGCAGAGCCTCGGGGAGGGAGCGGACAGATACGCAGTATTTT. The entire variable domain, with the rest obtained from reference TRBV28 and TRBJ2-3, is as follows: DVKVTQSSRYLVKRTGEKVFLECVQDMDHENMFWYRQDPGLGLRLIYFSYDVKMKEKGDIPEGYSVSREKKERFSLILESASTNQTSMYLCASRASGRERTDTQYFGPGTRLTVL.

The chain is built from TRBV4-2 and TRBJ1-1; 10 bases match TRBD1. The J segment lost 4 bases and the V segment lost 1 base, leaving 3 bases of the junction unmatched. Germline CDR1 and CDR2: LGHNA and YNFKEQ. The CDR3 covers 15 residues. CDR3 loop: CASSQGQGAGTEAFF. The DNA of the CDR3 is TGTGCCAGCAGCCAAGGACAGGGGGCAGGCACTGAAGCTTTCTTT.

V and J are TRBV28 and TRBJ2-2; possibly TRBD1 for D (5 bases). The germline V gene encodes CDR1 MDHEN and CDR2 SYDVKM. Trimming shortened V by 4 bases and J by 4 bases, and 13 bases separated the two germline ends. CDR3 length: 15 residues. Here the CDR3 reads CASSSQGGGTGELFF. The DNA for the CDR3 is TGTGCCAGCAGTTCTCAGGGTGGTGGCACCGGGGAGCTGTTTTTT.

This clonotype was seen many times. CDR3 region: CASSFQRPGAQYF. The DNA of the CDR3 is TGTGCCAGCAGTTTTCAACGGCCGGGGGCCCAGTACTTC. The rearrangement joins TRBV12-3 or TRBV12-4 to TRBJ2-5; D possibly corresponds to TRBD2 (6 bases). The CDR3 consists of 13 residues. V gave up 3 bases and J gave up 9 bases, with 14 bases separating them.

The chain combines TRBV14 with TRBJ2-7; D perhaps matches TRBD1 (5 bases). The CDR3 totals 15 residues. The V and J ends lost 4 bases and 6 bases respectively, with 19 bases between them. Germline V lookup: CDR1 SGHDN, CDR2 FVKESK. CDR3: CASSLFLSRVTEQYF. The CDR3 nucleotides are TGTGCCAGCAGCCTCTTTTTATCCAGGGTAACCGAGCAGTACTTC.

Concerning this clonotype: A much larger clone is a single base away; this may be a read error. The chain recombines TRBV5-1 with TRBJ2-7; 12 bases match TRBD1. This CDR3 region has 15 residues. Per the germline V gene, CDR1 is SGHRS and CDR2 is YFSETQ. With 4 bases clipped from V and 5 bases from J, the junction kept 7 bases outside the gene matches. The CDR3 region has the DNA TGCGCCAGCAGCCCCCAGGGACAGGGGGCCAACGAGCAGTACTTC. Its translation is CASSPQGQGANEQYF.

This clonotype was detected a few times. The chain has TRBV18 and TRBJ2-1; 13 bases map to TRBD2. CDR1 KGHSH and CDR2 LQKENI come from the germline V gene. This CDR3 comprises 17 residues. The V and J ends lost 4 bases and 4 bases, in that order; junction bases with no gene match: 7. CDR3 residues: CASSLRTSGGLYNEQFF. CDR3 nucleotide sequence: TGTGCCAGCTCACTCCGGACTAGCGGGGGACTTTACAATGAGCAGTTCTTC.

This clonotype has more than one count but fewer than ten. The rearrangement joins TRBV7-2 to TRBJ2-3; D is ambiguous. The CDR3 sequence is 14 residues long. V was clipped by 4 bases and J by 3 bases, with 11 bases between them. Germline V gene sequence: CDR1 SGHTA, CDR2 FQGNSA. As DNA, the CDR3 is TGTGCCAGCAGCTACCTACAAAGAACAGATACGCAGTATTTT. Protein: CASSYLQRTDTQYF.

This clonotype has a handful of counts. This chain connects TRBV16 to TRBJ2-7, with 12 bases identical to TRBD2. V shed 0 bases, J shed 7 bases, and the junction held 7 bases outside the gene matches. This CDR3 has 16 amino acids. CDR1 is KGHSY, CDR2 FQNENV, per germline. The CDR3 here is CASSQSSLAGGREQYF. DNA of the CDR3: TGTGCCAGCAGCCAATCGAGTCTAGCGGGAGGGCGTGAGCAGTACTTC.

To note about this clonotype: The junction departs from germline at one end; a sequencing error may be responsible. The rearrangement uses TRBV28 and TRBJ2-1; no clear D gene. From germline, CDR1 is MDHEN and CDR2 SYDVKM. CDR3 length: 15 amino acids. The CDR3 nucleotides are TGTGCCAGCAGAGAAATCAGCGATCGGCACTGGGGTGAGCAGTTC. It yields the protein CASREISDRHWGEQF.

The chain recombines TRBV6-2 or TRBV6-3 with TRBJ1-4; D ambiguous. CDR3 length: 14 residues. Germline V CDR1 and CDR2: MNHEY, SVGEGT. The ends were cut back, 3 bases at V and 6 bases at J, with 11 bases in the middle. The CDR3 DNA follows: TGTGCCAGCAGTTATGGAGTCAGATATGAAAAACTGTTTTTT. As protein: CASSYGVRYEKLFF.

V usage is TRBV20-1 and J usage is TRBJ2-1; perhaps D is TRBD1 or TRBD2 (5 bases each). Germline CDR1 reads DFQATT; CDR2 reads SNEGSKA (reference sequence). This CDR3 is 12 amino acids long. The V and J ends lost 3 bases and 8 bases respectively, with 11 bases between them. The CDR3 bases are TGCAGTGCTAGGATTTGGGACCATGAGCAGTTCTTC. Its protein product is CSARIWDHEQFF.

This clonotype showed up just a few times. The CDR3: CASSKDPQDTQYF. CDR3 nucleotides: TGTGCCAGCAGCAAGGACCCGCAGGATACGCAGTATTTT. The V gene is TRBV9, the J gene TRBJ2-3; D unresolved. Germline V gives CDR1 SGDLS, CDR2 YYNGEE. The CDR3 is 13 residues long. V lost 4 bases, J lost 6 bases, and 12 bases lay in between.

This clonotype has a handful of counts. J is TRBJ2-7 and V is TRBV9, with D possibly being TRBD2 (7 bases). CDR3 length equals 16 residues. Trimming shortened V by 4 bases and J by 0 bases, and 17 bases separated the two germline ends. The V gene's germline CDR1 is SGDLS and CDR2 YYNGEE. In DNA form, the CDR3 reads TGTGCCAGCAGCCCCGGGGGGCAGGGGCACTCCTACGAGCAGTACTTC. It specifies CASSPGGQGHSYEQYF.

The genes are TRBV20-1 and TRBJ2-1; 11 bases line up with TRBD2. The CDR3 sequence is 15 residues long. V trimming: 3 bases; J trimming: 4 bases; junction bases outside the gene matches: 5. Germline V gives CDR1 DFQATT, CDR2 SNEGSKA (reference sequence). DNA of the CDR3: TGCAGTGCTAGGCCCGGGACTAGCGGTTACAATGAGCAGTTCTTC. As protein: CSARPGTSGYNEQFF.

V and J are TRBV7-3 and TRBJ2-1; D remains ambiguous. There are 16 residues in the CDR3. Germline assignment: CDR1 SGHTA and CDR2 FQGTGA. V was shortened by 1 base and J by 0 bases, with 10 bases between the two germline ends. The CDR3 sequence: CASSLSPASSYNEQFF. CDR3 in DNA: TGTGCCAGCAGCTTAAGTCCAGCGAGCTCCTACAATGAGCAGTTCTTC.

This clonotype was observed at least ten times. V gene TRBV7-9 combines with J gene TRBJ2-1; 9 nucleotides match TRBD2. There are 16 residues in the CDR3. CDR1 and CDR2 (germline): SEHNR, FQNEAQ (reference sequence). Trimming cost V 6 bases and J 3 bases; bases outside gene matches: 9. The CDR3 loop reads CASSYGGGAYYNEQFF. CDR3 DNA sequence: TGTGCCAGCAGTTACGGCGGGGGGGCGTACTACAATGAGCAGTTCTTC.